This T cell receptor (beta chain) was sequenced during a study of OX40 agonist ivuxolimab in advanced cancers. Study summary: Given to patients was ivuxolimab, an agonistic anti-OX40 (CD134) antibody. Every 2 weeks, ivuxolimab was infused into the patients intravenously at between 0.01 and 10 mg/kg. Notes on the study in general: The study observed clonal expansion of CD4+ and CD8+ blood T cells by week 6 at 0.1 to 3.0 mg/kg.

To note about this clone: The target antigen is unknown.

The assay was immunoSEQ multiplex PCR, and TCRdb's table has in-frame clones only and misses some. In the table there are under 45,000 clones, 75% to 85% of which are singletons. It was autoimmune disease history or systemic immunosuppression that excluded patients. The CDR3 is made up of 17 amino acids. CDR1 is SGHDN, CDR2 FVKESK, per germline. Trimming removed 4 bases from V and 5 bases from J, with 21 bases in between. V and J are TRBV14 and TRBJ2-1; D is ambiguous. The clonotype comes from an adult with an advanced solid tumor such as melanoma, head and neck, liver or kidney cancer. The sample in question was CD4+ or CD8+ T cells sorted from blood, obtained in a trial of the OX40 agonist ivuxolimab. CDR3 sequence (DNA): TGTGCCAGCAGCCTTTGGGGTGAGCTAGGGCCCGACAATGAGCAGTTCTTC. Translation: CASSLWGELGPDNEQFF.